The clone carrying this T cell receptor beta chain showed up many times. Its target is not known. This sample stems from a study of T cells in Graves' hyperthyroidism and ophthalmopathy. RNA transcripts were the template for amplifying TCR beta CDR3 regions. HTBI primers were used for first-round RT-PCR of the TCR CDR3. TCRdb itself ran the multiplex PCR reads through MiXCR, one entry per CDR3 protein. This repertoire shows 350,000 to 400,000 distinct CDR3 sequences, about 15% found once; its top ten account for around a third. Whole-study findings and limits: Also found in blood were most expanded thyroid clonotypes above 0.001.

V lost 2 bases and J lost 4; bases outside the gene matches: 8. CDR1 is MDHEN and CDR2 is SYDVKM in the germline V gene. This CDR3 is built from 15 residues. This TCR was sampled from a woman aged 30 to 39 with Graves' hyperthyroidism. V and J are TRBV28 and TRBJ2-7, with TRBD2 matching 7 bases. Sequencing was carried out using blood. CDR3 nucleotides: TGTGCCAGCAGTTTAACTACAGCGGGACCGTACGAGCAGTACTTC. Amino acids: CASSLTTAGPYEQYF.